The 5 T cell receptor beta chains below come from one sample, sequenced in a study of cytomegalovirus exposure and HLA in healthy donors. Vbeta (60) and Jbeta (13) primers were used in the PCR. Repertoires were generated with immunoSEQ multiplex PCR, while TCRdb's copy carries only in-frame clones and drops some. Found here are around 180,000 clones, around four fifths of them singletons; the top ten hold approximately 13%. The specimen was PBMCs. These receptors were taken from a woman between 50 and 59 years old in good health and CMV-seropositive.

V usage is TRBV6-1 and J usage is TRBJ2-1; D is unresolved. V was pared by 6 bases and J by 10 bases, with 16 bases between. The CDR3 extends over 13 amino acids. From germline, CDR1 is MNHNS and CDR2 SASEGT. Written as DNA, the CDR3 is TGTGCCAGCAGCCCCTTGCCCGGGTACGAGCAGTTCTTC. Residues: CASSPLPGYEQFF.

The rearrangement links TRBV5-1 to TRBJ1-1; TRBD1 matches 9 bases. Per germline, CDR1 SGHRS and CDR2 YFSETQ. The CDR3 runs to 14 residues. The V and J ends lost 4 bases and 5 bases, in that order; junction bases with no gene match: 6. The CDR3 here is CASSAGQGRTEAFF. The CDR3 DNA is TGCGCCAGCAGCGCGGGACAGGGAAGGACTGAAGCTTTCTTT.

The chain links TRBV5-5 to TRBJ2-2; TRBD1 might be the D (6 bases). The germline V gene encodes CDR1 SGHKS and CDR2 YYEKEE (reference sequence). The CDR3 totals 14 residues. V shed 4 bases and J shed 7 bases, with 14 bases lying between them. The CDR3 DNA reads TGTGCCAGCAGCGCAACAGGGTTGGGCGGGGAGCTGTTTTTT. It is translated as CASSATGLGGELFF.

This rearrangement joins TRBV2 to TRBJ1-5; the D gene is possibly TRBD1 (6 bases). Germline values: CDR1 SNHLY, CDR2 FYNNEI. Trimming cost V 3 bases and J 4 bases, with 13 bases left between them. The CDR3 length is 15 residues. CDR3 sequence reads: CASSEGRTENQPQHF. CDR3 in DNA: TGTGCCAGCAGTGAGGGCCGGACAGAAAATCAGCCCCAGCATTTT.

This clone was seen just once. This chain's CDR3 is CASSEGRGMNTEAFF. CDR3 in DNA: TGTGCCAGCAGTGAAGGGCGAGGGATGAACACTGAAGCTTTCTTT. J is TRBJ1-1 and V is TRBV2; D unclear. The CDR3 runs to 15 residues. V lost 1 base and J 0 bases, leaving 9 bases between the germline ends. Germline values: CDR1 SNHLY, CDR2 FYNNEI. The full variable domain, rest sourced from reference TRBV2 and TRBJ1-1, is EPEVTQTPSHQVTQMGQEVILRCVPISNHLYFYWYRQILGQKVEFLVSFYNNEISEKSEIFDDQFSVERPDGSNFTLKIRSTKLEDSAMYFCASSEGRGMNTEAFFGQGTRLTVV.